A selection of T cell receptor beta chains follows, all from one sample in a study of shared clonotypes between healthy human individuals. Measured with immunoSEQ multiplex PCR; TCRdb has only the in-frame clones, and not every one. The sample records roughly 2.2 million clones, about 90% being singletons. The sample taken for sequencing was naive CD4+ T cells from PBMCs. These receptors all stem from a young man in good health. Some clones in this sample may be carry-over from other donors' samples. Each CDR3 is given with its conserved first and last residue.

CDR3 length	J gene	V gene	CDR3 protein
18	TRBJ2-2	TRBV19	CASIPQGTGTGWTGELFF
16	TRBJ2-2	TRBV7-9	CASSFGLAQRGGELFF
15	TRBJ1-3	TRBV7-2	CASSSPGRIGNTIYF
12	TRBJ1-1	TRBV7-3	CASSDRNTEAFF
15	TRBJ2-1	TRBV5-1	CARPYRDGRPNEQFF
15	TRBJ2-1	TRBV30	CAWSALASSYNEQFF
16	TRBJ2-4	TRBV28	CASSSRTLLAKNIQYF
13	TRBJ1-5	TRBV9	CASSVGDRQPQHF
13	TRBJ2-7	TRBV9	CASSGDPFREQYF
11	TRBJ1-1	TRBV14	CASSQQGEAFF
14	TRBJ2-7	TRBV28	CASSSRDRSYEQYF
13	TRBJ2-7	TRBV11-2	CATRGGGEYEQYF
14	TRBJ1-1	TRBV6-5	CASRAGTANTEAFF
15	TRBJ2-1	TRBV5-1	CASSPGGGYNNEQFF
15	TRBJ2-2	TRBV14	CASSQLYGRTGELFF
16	TRBJ2-3	TRBV5-1	CASSLLGQGVTDTQYF
15	TRBJ2-5	TRBV5-4	CASSPSSSAQETQYF
16	TRBJ2-1	TRBV6-6	CASRLAGLAGVDEQFF
14	TRBJ2-1	TRBV29-1	CSVDWLANYNEQFF
14	TRBJ2-1	TRBV6-1	CASSVLAGELEQFF
12	TRBJ1-1	TRBV29-1	CSVEDSKPEAFF
17	TRBJ2-1	TRBV6-4	CASSDTGLAGAEGEQFF
15	TRBJ2-7	TRBV10-3	CAISGVAGLLYEQYF
17	TRBJ2-5	TRBV19	CASSIGLGQGYQETQYF
12	TRBJ2-7	TRBV28	CASSLQAYEQYF
12	TRBJ1-4	TRBV29-1	CSAYRGGEKLFF
16	TRBJ2-2	TRBV5-1	CASSLVFTSGNGELFF
15	TRBJ1-1	TRBV6-1	CASIQQGGGNTEAFF
17	TRBJ2-2	TRBV7-9	CASSLGRLAGAAGELFF
15	TRBJ1-4	TRBV13	CASSEQGVTNEKLFF
14	TRBJ2-7	TRBV27	CASGTGTAIYEQYF
15	TRBJ2-1	TRBV7-2	CASRDSGRERNEQFF
18	TRBJ2-1	TRBV7-9	CASSLGTLGGAGYNEQFF
16	TRBJ1-3	TRBV5-1	CASSQGGGPSGNTIYF
14	TRBJ2-3	TRBV2	CASNPSGSTDTQYF
13	TRBJ2-5	TRBV27	CASRQGFGETQYF
14	TRBJ1-2	TRBV7-8	CASSSRREINGYTF
11	TRBJ1-1	TRBV2	CASSEGLRAFF
15	TRBJ1-2	TRBV6-5	CASSYNGAPNYGYTF
16	TRBJ2-7	TRBV5-4	CASSLVNAVRGHEQYF
15	TRBJ2-7	TRBV5-4	CASSFPGTNSYEQYF
17	TRBJ2-3	TRBV5-1	CASSFTTGVWSPDTQYF
16	TRBJ2-3	TRBV5-1	CASSLELAGLGDTQYF
13	TRBJ1-5	TRBV19	CASSISGWQPQHF
17	TRBJ1-1	TRBV5-1	CASSSAGSPRRGTEAFF
13	TRBJ1-1	TRBV6-1	CATRGQGNTEAFF
16	TRBJ1-5	TRBV10-1	CASSDVPGNSNQPQHF
17	TRBJ2-1	TRBV7-9	CASSLARASGRASEQFF
15	TRBJ1-4	TRBV9	CASSVRTGSNEKLFF
16	TRBJ1-5	TRBV11-3	CASSHNQGTSNQPQHF
13	TRBJ2-5	TRBV2	CASRRGVTETQYF
16	TRBJ1-1	TRBV5-1	CASSSTPGVLGTEAFF
16	TRBJ1-6	TRBV7-2	CASSLVRGQSNSPLHF